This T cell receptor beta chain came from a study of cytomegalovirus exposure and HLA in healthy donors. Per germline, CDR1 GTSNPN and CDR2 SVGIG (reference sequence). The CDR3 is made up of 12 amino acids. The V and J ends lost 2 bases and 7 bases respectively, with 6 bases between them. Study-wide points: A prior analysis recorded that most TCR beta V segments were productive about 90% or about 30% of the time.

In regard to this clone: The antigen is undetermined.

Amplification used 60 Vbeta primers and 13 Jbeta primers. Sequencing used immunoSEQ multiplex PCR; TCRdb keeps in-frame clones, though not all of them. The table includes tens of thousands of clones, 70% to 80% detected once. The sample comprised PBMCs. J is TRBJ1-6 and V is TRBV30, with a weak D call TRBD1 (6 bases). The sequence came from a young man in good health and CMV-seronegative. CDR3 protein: CAWSRGNSPLHF. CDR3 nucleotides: TGTGCCTGGAGTAGGGGGAATTCACCCCTCCACTTT.